This is a list of T cell receptor beta chains from one sample in a study of T-cell memory formation after mild COVID-19. TCRdb used MiXCR to reprocess the 5' RACE reads, holding one entry per CDR3 protein. Of about 57,000 distinct CDR3 sequences listed, over 9% were seen once; the top ten hold 24%. Sequencing was performed on PBMCs or a T cell subset sorted from them (not recorded which). The receptors were gathered from a young man who had mild COVID-19 (a few samples of this study predate the infection). Cell type and time point are not known. CDR3s include the opening cysteine and the closing phenylalanine or tryptophan. Each record gives: J gene, clone size, D gene, V gene, CDR3 protein, CDR3 DNA. The D gene is left open where the match is weak. Some rows mark clone size as missing; the rest say once, few, many or name a class of expanded clone.

TRBJ1-5 | NA | TRBD1 | TRBV12-3/TRBV12-4 | CASSLPDRGLGQPQHF | TGTGCCAGCAGTTTACCGGACAGGGGGCTTGGTCAGCCCCAGCATTTT
TRBJ1-2 | NA | NA | TRBV30 | CAWSVRTPGGYTF | TGTGCCTGGAGTGTACGCACCCCCGGGGGCTACACCTTC
TRBJ1-6 | NA | NA | TRBV2 | CASTRTASHNSPLHF | TGTGCCAGCACCCGGACAGCCTCCCATAATTCACCCCTCCACTTT
TRBJ2-3 | NA | TRBD2 | TRBV2 | CASPGLAVSDTQYF | TGTGCCAGCCCGGGACTAGCTGTCTCAGATACGCAGTATTTT
TRBJ2-2 | many | NA | TRBV6-6 | CAGGGVTGELFF | TGTGCCGGCGGGGGCGTAACCGGGGAGCTGTTTTTT
TRBJ2-7 | NA | NA | TRBV28 | CASTTSRVNSYEQYF | TGTGCCAGCACCACCTCGAGGGTCAACTCCTACGAGCAGTACTTC
TRBJ2-3 | many | NA | TRBV18 | CASSPRPTDTQYF | TGTGCCAGCTCACCCAGACCCACAGATACGCAGTATTTT
TRBJ2-3 | NA | TRBD2 | TRBV10-3 | CAIRSGGPGDTQYF | TGTGCCATCAGAAGCGGGGGGCCCGGCGATACGCAGTATTTT
TRBJ1-2 | medium-sized | TRBD1 | TRBV20-1 | CSARDPMTGNYGYTF | TGCAGTGCTAGAGACCCTATGACAGGGAACTATGGCTACACCTTC
TRBJ1-2 | NA | NA | TRBV7-2 | CASSLVAGIGYTF | TGTGCCAGCAGCTTAGTTGCAGGGATTGGCTACACCTTC
TRBJ1-5 | few | NA | TRBV20-1 | CSARDWGISNQPQHF | TGCAGTGCTAGAGATTGGGGTATTAGCAATCAGCCCCAGCATTTT
TRBJ1-3 | NA | NA | TRBV5-1 | CASSLLPMDSPGNTIYF | TGCGCCAGCAGCTTGTTGCCTATGGACAGCCCTGGAAACACCATATATTTT
TRBJ1-2 | few | NA | TRBV7-9 | CASSSRQPVTGGYTF | TGTGCCAGCAGCTCACGACAGCCTGTTACGGGGGGCTACACCTTC
TRBJ1-1 | NA | TRBD1 | TRBV5-1 | CASTPGGTVSATEAFF | TGCGCCAGCACCCCGGGTGGGACAGTATCCGCCACTGAAGCTTTCTTT
TRBJ1-1 | few | NA | TRBV4-3 | CASSRTRTNTEAFF | TGCGCCAGCAGCCGAACGAGAACTAACACTGAAGCTTTCTTT
TRBJ1-5 | NA | NA | TRBV20-1 | CSASSGGFYQPQHF | TGCAGTGCTAGTTCCGGGGGCTTTTATCAGCCCCAGCATTTT